This T cell receptor beta chain was documented in a study of CD8 T cells in Susac syndrome. Germline V gives CDR1 MNHEY, CDR2 SVGAGI. V was trimmed by 6 bases and J by 7 bases, leaving 15 bases between them. The CDR3 is 14 residues long. An input of about 0.5 to 1 ug of RNA was subjected to reverse transcription using random hexamers. Multiplex immunoSEQ PCR targeted 54 Vbeta and 13 Jbeta TCR beta segments. TCRdb analysed the immunoSEQ multiplex PCR reads with MiXCR anew, one entry per CDR3 protein. The sample contains 70,000 to 85,000 distinct CDR3 sequences, roughly 96% of which appear only once. The sample consisted of CD8+ T cells from PBMCs. This receptor was identified in a human donor with Susac syndrome. The chain employs TRBV6-5 and TRBJ1-4; unclear D gene. CDR3 sequence (DNA): TGTGCCAGCAGGACTACGGAAAATCGTGAAAAACTGTTTTTT. Encoded protein: CASRTTENREKLFF.